Many counts were recorded for the clone carrying this TCR beta chain. The data are from a study of breast tumors, draining lymph nodes, adjacent tissues. TCRdb re-called the multiplex PCR reads through MiXCR, storing one row per CDR3 protein. The data hold 200,000 to 250,000 distinct CDR3 sequences, with roughly 32% observed a single time. This CDR3 has 16 residues. V dropped 6 bases and J dropped 4; count of bases not matched to a gene: 10. CDR1 WSHSY and CDR2 SAAADI come from the germline V gene. Breast cancer patients provided tissue from their axillary draining lymph nodes. The V and J genes are TRBV10-2 and TRBJ2-1; 9 nucleotides match TRBD1. Specimen: axillary lymph node tissue. This receptor was obtained from a female donor with breast cancer. Some clones in this sample may be carry-over from other donors' samples. The chain's CDR3 is CASRPKQGALYNEQFF. CDR3 bases: TGCGCCAGCAGACCCAAACAGGGGGCCCTATACAATGAGCAGTTCTTC.